This T cell receptor (beta chain) was recovered during a study of glioma-infiltrating T cells after dendritic cell vaccination. Broader study findings: Higher pretreatment TIL content predicted longer progression-free time and survival.

With regard to this clone: Its antigen remains unknown.

Time point: after dendritic cell vaccination, including at tumor progression/relapse. Unmatched junction bases numbered 8, after V lost 6 bases and J lost 0 bases. The germline gives CDR1 SNHLY, CDR2 FYNNEI. The CDR3 has 16 amino acids. Assay used: immunoSEQ multiplex PCR; TCRdb lists only in-frame clones, some missing. The profile shows about 87,000 clones, around 86% of them singletons. The TCR sequence derives from a human donor with glioblastoma. The starting material was blood, obtained after dendritic cell vaccination. The chain recombines TRBV2 with TRBJ2-7, with 10 bases matching TRBD1. The CDR3 sequence: CASRGTGELSSYEQYF. The DNA for the CDR3 is TGTGCCAGCAGAGGGACAGGGGAATTAAGCTCCTACGAGCAGTACTTC.